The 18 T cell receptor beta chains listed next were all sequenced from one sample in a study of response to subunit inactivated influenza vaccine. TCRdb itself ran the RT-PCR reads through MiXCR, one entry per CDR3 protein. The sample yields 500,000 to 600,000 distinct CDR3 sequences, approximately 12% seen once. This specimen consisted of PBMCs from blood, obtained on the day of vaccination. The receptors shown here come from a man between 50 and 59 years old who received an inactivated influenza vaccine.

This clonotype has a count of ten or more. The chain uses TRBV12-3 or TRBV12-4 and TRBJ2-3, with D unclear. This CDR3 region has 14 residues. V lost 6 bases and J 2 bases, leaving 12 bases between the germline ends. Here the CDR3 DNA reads TGTGCCAGCAGAAAAGGACCTGCCACAGATACGCAGTATTTT. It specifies CASRKGPATDTQYF.

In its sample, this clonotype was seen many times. CDR3 DNA: TGCGCCAGCAGCCAAGAGGCAGGGAGGTCTTCCGAGCAGTACTTC. Translating gives CASSQEAGRSSEQYF. The chain combines TRBV4-1 with TRBJ2-7; tentative D call: TRBD2 (6 bases). The germline V and J ends were trimmed by 0 bases and 6 bases, with 15 bases remaining between them. Germline CDR1 MGHRA, CDR2 YSYEKL. The CDR3 loop spans 15 amino acids.

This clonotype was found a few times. CDR3: CASSPGQARRGAFF. CDR3 nucleotides: TGTGCCAGCAGTCCGGGACAGGCCCGACGGGGAGCTTTCTTT. This chain joins TRBV6-1 and TRBJ1-1, with TRBD1 matching 8 bases. CDR1 and CDR2 (germline): MNHNS, SASEGT. The CDR3 spans 14 residues. V was pared by 5 bases and J by 10 bases, with 12 bases of the junction left unmatched.

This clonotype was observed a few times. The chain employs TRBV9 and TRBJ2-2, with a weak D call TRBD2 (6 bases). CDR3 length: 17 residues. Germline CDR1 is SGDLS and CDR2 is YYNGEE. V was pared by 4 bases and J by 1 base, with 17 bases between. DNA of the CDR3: TGTGCCAGCAGCCCACTAGGAGGGCCCGGGAACACCGGGGAGCTGTTTTTT. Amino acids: CASSPLGGPGNTGELFF. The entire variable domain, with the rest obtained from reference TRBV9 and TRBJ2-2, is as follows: DSGVTQTPKHLITATGQRVTLRCSPRSGDLSVYWYQQSLDQGLQFLIQYYNGEERAKGNILERFSAQQFPDLHSELNLSSLELGDSALYFCASSPLGGPGNTGELFFGEGSRLTVL.

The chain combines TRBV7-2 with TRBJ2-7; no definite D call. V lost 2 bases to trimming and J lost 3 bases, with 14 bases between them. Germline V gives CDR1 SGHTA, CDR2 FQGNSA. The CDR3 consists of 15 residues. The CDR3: CASSLIPVLRYEQYF. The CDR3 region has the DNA TGTGCCAGCAGCTTAATACCGGTCCTCCGCTACGAGCAGTACTTC.

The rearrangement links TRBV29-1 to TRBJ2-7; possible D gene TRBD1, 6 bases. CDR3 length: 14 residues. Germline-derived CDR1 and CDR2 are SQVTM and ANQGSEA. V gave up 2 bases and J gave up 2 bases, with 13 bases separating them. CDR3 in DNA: TGCAGCGTTGAACTGGACAGACCGACCTACGAGCAGTACTTC. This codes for CSVELDRPTYEQYF.

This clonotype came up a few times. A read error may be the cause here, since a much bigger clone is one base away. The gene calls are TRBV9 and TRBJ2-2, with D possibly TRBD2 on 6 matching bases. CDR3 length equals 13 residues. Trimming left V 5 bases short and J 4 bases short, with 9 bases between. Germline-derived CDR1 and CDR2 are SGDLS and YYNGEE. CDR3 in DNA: TGTGCCAGCAGGGTGGGGGGCACCGGGGAGCTGTTTTTT. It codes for CASRVGGTGELFF.

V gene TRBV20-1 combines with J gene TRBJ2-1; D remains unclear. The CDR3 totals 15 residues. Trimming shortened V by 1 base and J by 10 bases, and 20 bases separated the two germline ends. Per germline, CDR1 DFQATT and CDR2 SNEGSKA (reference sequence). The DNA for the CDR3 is TGCAGTGCTAGAGCCCCGACGGTTCAGATCCACGAGCAGTTCTTC. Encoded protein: CSARAPTVQIHEQFF.

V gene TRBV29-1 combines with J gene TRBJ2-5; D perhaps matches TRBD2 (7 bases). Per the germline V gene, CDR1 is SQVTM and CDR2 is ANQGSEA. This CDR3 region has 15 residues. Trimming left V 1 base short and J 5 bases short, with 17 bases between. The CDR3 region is CSVEASSGGRETQYF. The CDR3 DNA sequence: TGCAGCGTTGAAGCTTCTTCGGGGGGCAGGGAGACCCAGTACTTC.

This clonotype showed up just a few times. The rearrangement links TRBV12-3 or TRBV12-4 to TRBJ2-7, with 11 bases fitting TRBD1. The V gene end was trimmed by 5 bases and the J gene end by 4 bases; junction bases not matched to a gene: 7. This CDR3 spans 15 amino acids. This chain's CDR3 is CASSLRTGGGYEQYF. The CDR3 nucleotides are TGTGCCAGCAGTCTAAGGACAGGGGGCGGTTACGAGCAGTACTTC.

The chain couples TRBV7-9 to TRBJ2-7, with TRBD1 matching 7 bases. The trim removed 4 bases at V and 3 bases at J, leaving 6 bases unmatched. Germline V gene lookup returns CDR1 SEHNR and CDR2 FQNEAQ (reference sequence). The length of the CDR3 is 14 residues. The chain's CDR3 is CASSWFRDSYEQYF. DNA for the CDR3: TGTGCCAGCAGCTGGTTCCGGGACAGCTACGAGCAGTACTTC.

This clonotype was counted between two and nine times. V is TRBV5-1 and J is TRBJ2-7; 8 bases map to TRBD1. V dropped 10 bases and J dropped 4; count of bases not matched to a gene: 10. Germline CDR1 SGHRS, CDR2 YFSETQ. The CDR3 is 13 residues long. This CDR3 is CASPGTGAYEQYF. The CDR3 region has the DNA TGCGCCTCCCCCGGGACAGGAGCATACGAGCAGTACTTC.

CDR3 sequence: CSVGTGHNTGELFF. The CDR3 region has the DNA TGCAGCGTTGGGACAGGGCATAACACCGGGGAGCTGTTTTTT. This chain links TRBV29-1 with TRBJ2-2; 8 bases are shared with TRBD1. The CDR3 runs 14 residues. Per the germline V gene, CDR1 is SQVTM and CDR2 is ANQGSEA. V shed 4 bases and J 2 bases; nucleotides not matched to a gene: 3.

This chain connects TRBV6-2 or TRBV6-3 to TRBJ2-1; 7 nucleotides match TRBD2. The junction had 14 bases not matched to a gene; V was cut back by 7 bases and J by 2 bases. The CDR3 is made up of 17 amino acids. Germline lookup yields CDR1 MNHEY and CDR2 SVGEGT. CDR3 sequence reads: CASTIRGLAAAYNEQFF. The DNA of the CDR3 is TGTGCCAGCACCATTCGCGGGCTAGCGGCGGCCTACAATGAGCAGTTCTTC.

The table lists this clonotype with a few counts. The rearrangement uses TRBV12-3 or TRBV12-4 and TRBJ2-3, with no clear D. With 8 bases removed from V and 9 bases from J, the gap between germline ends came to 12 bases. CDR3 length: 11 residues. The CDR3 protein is CASAKVGTQYF. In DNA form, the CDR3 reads TGTGCCAGCGCAAAGGTCGGAACGCAGTATTTT.

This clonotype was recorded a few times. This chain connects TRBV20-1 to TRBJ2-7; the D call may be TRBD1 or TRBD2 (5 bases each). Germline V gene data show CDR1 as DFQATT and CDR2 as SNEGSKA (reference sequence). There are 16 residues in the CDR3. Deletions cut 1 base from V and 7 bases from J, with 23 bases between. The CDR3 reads CSARGFRDASLIEQYF. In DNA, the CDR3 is TGCAGTGCTAGAGGATTCCGGGACGCCTCATTAATTGAGCAGTACTTC.

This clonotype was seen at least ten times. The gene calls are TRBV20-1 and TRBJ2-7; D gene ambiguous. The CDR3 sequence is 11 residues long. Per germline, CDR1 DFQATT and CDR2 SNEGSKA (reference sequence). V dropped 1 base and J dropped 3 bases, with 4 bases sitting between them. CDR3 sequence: CSARGDYEQYF. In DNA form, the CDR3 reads TGCAGTGCTAGAGGCGACTACGAGCAGTACTTC.

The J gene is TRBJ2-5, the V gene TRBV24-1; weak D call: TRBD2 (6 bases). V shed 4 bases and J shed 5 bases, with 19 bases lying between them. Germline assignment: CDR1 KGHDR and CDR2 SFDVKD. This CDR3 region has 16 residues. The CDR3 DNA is TGTGCCACCAGTGACCGGTGGGCGGGGTTGAAGGAGACCCAGTACTTC. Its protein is CATSDRWAGLKETQYF.